The source of this T cell receptor (beta chain) is a study of blood T cell repertoires in COVID-19. Study summary: Sites across the United States, Italy and Spain contributed samples from acute and convalescent COVID-19.

The protocol was immunoSEQ multiplex PCR, while the TCRdb copy is restricted to in-frame clones and leaves out a portion. The sample yields some 130,000 clones, approximately 84% seen once. Germline V gives CDR1 MNHEY, CDR2 SVGAGI. The CDR3 is made up of 16 amino acids. The V and J ends lost 1 base and 7 bases, in that order; junction bases with no gene match: 10. This clone came up once. Sequencing input: peripheral blood. V usage is TRBV6-5 and J usage is TRBJ1-1; 9 nucleotides line up with TRBD1. This receptor was identified in a man in his 70s with acute or convalescent COVID-19. CDR3 amino acids: CASSYLGTGGGGEAFF. The DNA of the CDR3 is TGTGCCAGCAGTTACTTGGGTACAGGGGGCGGCGGTGAAGCTTTCTTT.